What follows are 18 T cell receptor beta chains derived from one specimen sequenced in a study of T-cell reconstitution after alpha-beta-depleted transplantation in children. Preparation of the TCRbeta library used unique molecular identifiers. From the PCR reads, TCRdb called clonotypes with MiXCR, one entry per CDR3 protein. The repertoire has 900,000 or so distinct CDR3 sequences, roughly 15% of them found once; the top ten carry approximately 5%. The starting material was PBMCs, mostly from graft donor cells, obtained 360 days after TCRalphabeta/CD19-depleted stem cell transplant. The receptors originated from a male patient younger than 18 who had a stem cell transplant for acute lymphoblastic leukemia, so the T cells may come from the graft donor.

The rearrangement links TRBV6-5 to TRBJ2-5; the match to TRBD2 covers 7 bases. This CDR3 is 12 amino acids long. V shed 5 bases and J 10 bases; nucleotides not matched to a gene: 7. Germline V CDR1 and CDR2: MNHEY, SVGAGI. CDR3 region: CASSHPWGGQYF. The CDR3 DNA sequence: TGTGCCAGCAGTCACCCTTGGGGGGGCCAGTACTTC.

This clonotype has more than one count but fewer than ten. The genes are TRBV12-3 or TRBV12-4 and TRBJ1-1; maybe TRBD1 (5 bases). The V end was cut by 5 bases, the J end by 6 bases, with 10 bases between. There are 12 residues in the CDR3. This chain's CDR3 is CASSHQTAEAFF. CDR3 coding DNA: TGTGCCAGCAGTCACCAGACAGCTGAAGCTTTCTTT.

This clonotype was detected only a few times. V and J are TRBV12-3 or TRBV12-4 and TRBJ2-1; tentatively, D is TRBD1 or TRBD2 (7 bases each). This CDR3 region has 13 residues. Trimming stripped 9 bases from V and 5 bases from J, with 14 bases between. Here the CDR3 reads CASDREGDNEQFF. The DNA of the CDR3 is TGTGCCAGTGACAGGGAGGGCGACAATGAGCAGTTCTTC.

This clonotype showed up many times. The genes are TRBV11-2 and TRBJ2-1; 15 nucleotides agree with TRBD2. Losses at the gene ends were 1 base for V and 14 bases for J; bases not matched to a gene: 6. Germline CDR1 SGHAT, CDR2 FQNNGV. The CDR3 runs to 15 residues. The CDR3 DNA reads as TGTGCCAGCAGCTTAGGGACTAGCGGGAGGGTGTGCAAGTTCTTC. It encodes CASSLGTSGRVCKFF.

The rearrangement links TRBV7-9 to TRBJ2-3; 10 bases match TRBD2. The germline V gene has CDR1 SEHNR and CDR2 FQNEAQ (reference sequence). The CDR3 totals 16 residues. The ends lost 3 bases at V and 2 bases at J; junction bases unmatched: 5. The CDR3, as DNA: TGTGCCAGCAGCTTGGGACTAGCGAGCTACACAGATACGCAGTATTTT. This encodes CASSLGLASYTDTQYF.

In this sample, this clonotype turned up a few times. The CDR3 DNA follows: TGCGCCAGCAGAGCCTCTAGCGGGAGTACCGGGGAGCTGTTTTTT. Its translation: CASRASSGSTGELFF. This sequence joins TRBV5-1 and TRBJ2-2, with 10 bases aligning to TRBD2. The CDR3 has 15 amino acids. CDR1 is SGHRS and CDR2 is YFSETQ in the germline V gene. V gave up 5 bases and J gave up 5 bases; unmatched junction bases: 6.

A few counts support this clonotype. The J gene is TRBJ2-3, the V gene TRBV5-5; D is uncertain. Per the germline V gene, CDR1 is SGHKS and CDR2 is YYEKEE (reference sequence). V was clipped by 8 bases and J by 9 bases, with 16 bases between them. This CDR3 spans 12 amino acids. The CDR3 DNA reads TGTGCCAGTACAACCATCGACGAAACGCAGTATTTT. Its translation is CASTTIDETQYF.

The chain carries TRBV9 and TRBJ2-5; 15 bases are shared with TRBD2. V trimming: 6 bases; J trimming: 2 bases; junction bases outside the gene matches: 14. The CDR3 length is 19 residues. CDR1 is SGDLS and CDR2 is YYNGEE in the germline V gene. Written as DNA, the CDR3 is TGTGCCAGCATTAGTGATACCGGGACTAGCGGGAGGAGGCAAGAGACCCAGTACTTC. Protein: CASISDTGTSGRRQETQYF.

The rearrangement links TRBV12-3 or TRBV12-4 to TRBJ1-1; D is uncertain. This CDR3 region has 14 residues. The ends were cut back, 0 bases at V and 3 bases at J, with 8 bases in the middle. The CDR3 region has the DNA TGTGCCAGCAGTTTAGCACCGGGAGACACTGAAGCTTTCTTT. This translates into CASSLAPGDTEAFF.

The V and J genes are TRBV15 and TRBJ2-7; TRBD2 is a possible D gene (5 bases). The CDR3 spans 16 residues. V was trimmed by 0 bases and J by 3 bases, leaving 15 bases between them. Germline V CDR1 and CDR2: LNHNV, YYDKDF (reference sequence). DNA for the CDR3: TGTGCCACCAGCAGAGATCGGCAGAGGGTAATCTACGAGCAGTACTTC. It translates to CATSRDRQRVIYEQYF. Based on the CDR3 plus reference TRBV15 and TRBJ2-7, the full variable domain is DAMVIQNPRYQVTQFGKPVTLSCSQTLNHNVMYWYQQKSSQAPKLLFHYYDKDFNNEADTPDNFQSRRPNTSFCFLDIRSPGLGDTAMYLCATSRDRQRVIYEQYFGPGTRLTVT.

V usage is TRBV5-1 and J usage is TRBJ2-5; 10 positions agree with TRBD2. V dropped 1 base and J dropped 5; count of bases not matched to a gene: 8. The CDR3 runs 16 residues. In germline, CDR1 is SGHRS, CDR2 YFSETQ. CDR3 bases: TGCGCCAGCAGCTTGTCAGCGGGAGGGCCCAGGGAGACCCAGTACTTC. This gives the protein CASSLSAGGPRETQYF.

V gene TRBV19 combines with J gene TRBJ2-2; D ambiguous. The germline gives CDR1 LNHDA, CDR2 SQIVND (reference sequence). Trimming stripped 3 bases from V and 4 bases from J, with 9 bases between. The CDR3 contains 14 residues. The CDR3 region has the DNA TGTGCCAGTAGTATTGTCCTCATCACCGGGGAGCTGTTTTTT. Encoded protein: CASSIVLITGELFF.

This clonotype was picked up a small number of times. V and J are TRBV11-2 and TRBJ2-4; no clear D gene. V dropped 2 bases and J dropped 5 bases, with 4 bases sitting between them. The CDR3 is made up of 12 amino acids. Germline assignment: CDR1 SGHAT and CDR2 FQNNGV. The CDR3 sequence: CASSLTENIQYF. Written as DNA, the CDR3 is TGTGCCAGCAGCTTAACAGAAAACATTCAGTACTTC.

V and J are TRBV5-8 and TRBJ2-1; D may match TRBD1 or TRBD2 (6 bases each). V gave up 3 bases and J gave up 4 bases, with 11 bases separating them. Germline values: CDR1 SGHTS, CDR2 YDEGEE. This CDR3 comprises 14 residues. For the CDR3, the DNA is TGTGCCAGCAGCTCTGGGGGGCTATACAATGAGCAGTTCTTC. Translated, it gives CASSSGGLYNEQFF. Complete variable domain (other parts from reference TRBV5-8 and TRBJ2-1): EAGVTQSPTHLIKTRGQQATLRCSPISGHTSVYWYQQALGLGLQFLLWYDEGEERNRGNFPPRFSGRQFPNYSSELNVNALELEDSALYLCASSSGGLYNEQFFGPGTRLTVL.

The rearrangement joins TRBV29-1 to TRBJ2-2; D may be TRBD2 (5 bases). The CDR3 length is 13 residues. Germline CDR1 SQVTM, CDR2 ANQGSEA. Trimming shortened V by 6 bases and J by 3 bases, and 11 bases separated the two germline ends. The CDR3: CSVVTIYTGELFF. As DNA, the CDR3 is TGCAGCGTGGTGACTATTTACACCGGGGAGCTGTTTTTT.

This clonotype has only a few counts. The chain couples TRBV29-1 to TRBJ2-3; no firm D call. Trimming stripped 4 bases from V and 4 bases from J, with 15 bases between. Germline CDR1 is SQVTM and CDR2 is ANQGSEA. The CDR3 has 14 residues. The CDR3 region is CSVGTLLYPDTQYF. The CDR3 DNA reads as TGCAGCGTTGGGACCTTGTTGTACCCAGATACGCAGTATTTT.

The V call is TRBV24-1, the J call TRBJ2-7, with D unclear. V gave up 3 bases and J gave up 0 bases, with 8 bases separating them. This CDR3 contains 14 residues. CDR1 is KGHDR, CDR2 SFDVKD, per germline. The CDR3, as DNA: TGTGCCACCAGTGATCGGAGATCCTCCTACGAGCAGTACTTC. Translating gives CATSDRRSSYEQYF.

This clonotype was observed a handful of times. This rearrangement joins TRBV10-3 to TRBJ2-3; unclear D gene. CDR3 length equals 12 residues. The V gene lost 2 bases and the J gene lost 6 bases, with 6 bases spanning the gap. Germline CDR1 and CDR2: ENHRY and SYGVKD. This CDR3 is CAISEMADTQYF. CDR3 nucleotide sequence: TGTGCCATCAGTGAGATGGCGGATACGCAGTATTTT.